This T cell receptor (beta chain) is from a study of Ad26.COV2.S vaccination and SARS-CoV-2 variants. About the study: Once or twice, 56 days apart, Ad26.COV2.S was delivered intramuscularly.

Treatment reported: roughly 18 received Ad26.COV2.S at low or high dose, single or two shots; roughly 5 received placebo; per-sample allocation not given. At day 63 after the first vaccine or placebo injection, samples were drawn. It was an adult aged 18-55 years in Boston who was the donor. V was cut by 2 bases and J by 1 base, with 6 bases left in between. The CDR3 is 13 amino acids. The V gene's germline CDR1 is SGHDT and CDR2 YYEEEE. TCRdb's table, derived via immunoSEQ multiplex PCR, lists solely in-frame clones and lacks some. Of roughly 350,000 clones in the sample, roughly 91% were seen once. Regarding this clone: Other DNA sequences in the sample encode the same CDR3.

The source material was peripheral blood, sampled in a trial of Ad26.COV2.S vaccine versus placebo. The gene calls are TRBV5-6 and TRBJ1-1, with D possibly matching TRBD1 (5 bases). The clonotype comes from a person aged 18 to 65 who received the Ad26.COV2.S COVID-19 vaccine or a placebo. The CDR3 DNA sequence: TGTGCCAGCAGCTTTGACAGGAACACTGAAGCTTTCTTT. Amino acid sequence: CASSFDRNTEAFF.